This T cell receptor beta chain was observed in a study of beta chain features in type 1 diabetes. Study context: Sorted cells numbering some 110,000,000 were examined across all samples. Findings and limits, study-wide: When Type 1 diabetes patients were examined, their TCRB CDR3s proved moderately but significantly shorter in all four CD4+ subsets. The study found that naive, central memory and Treg TCRB repertoires appeared more similar in patients than in healthy donors.

Concerning this clone itself: Its antigen is unknown.

Isolated RNA was reverse transcribed in full, so expressed TCRB transcripts were sequenced. Data came from immunoSEQ multiplex PCR; TCRdb stores just in-frame clones and leaves some out. The sample shows roughly 290,000 clones, around 7.8% of them seen only once. Trimming cost V 2 bases and J 3 bases, with 10 bases left between them. Germline lookup yields CDR1 MNHEY and CDR2 SVGAGI. The CDR3 has 14 residues. This clonotype originated in a woman younger than 35 in good health. V and J are TRBV6-5 and TRBJ1-2; maybe TRBD1 (5 bases). The sample consisted of central memory CD4+ T cells from blood. The CDR3 bases are TGTGCCAGCAGTTACACCGGGACCTACTATGGCTACACCTTC. As protein: CASSYTGTYYGYTF.